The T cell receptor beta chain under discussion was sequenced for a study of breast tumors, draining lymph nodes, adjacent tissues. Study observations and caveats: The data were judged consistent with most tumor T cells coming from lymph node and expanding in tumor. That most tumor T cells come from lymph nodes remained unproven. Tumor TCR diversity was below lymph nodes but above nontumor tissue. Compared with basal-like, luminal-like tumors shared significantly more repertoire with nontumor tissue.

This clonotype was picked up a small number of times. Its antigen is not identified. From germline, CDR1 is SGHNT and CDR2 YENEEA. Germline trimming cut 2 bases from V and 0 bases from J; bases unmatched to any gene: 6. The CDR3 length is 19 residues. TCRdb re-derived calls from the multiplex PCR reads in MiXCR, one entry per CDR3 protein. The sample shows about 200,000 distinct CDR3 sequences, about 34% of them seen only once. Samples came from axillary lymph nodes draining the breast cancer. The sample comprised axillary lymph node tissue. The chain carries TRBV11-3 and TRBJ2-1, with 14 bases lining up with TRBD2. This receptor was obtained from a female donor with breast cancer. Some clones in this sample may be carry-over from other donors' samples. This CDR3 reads CASSLLGTSGGSSYNEQFF. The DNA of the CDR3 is TGTGCCAGCAGCTTACTGGGGACTAGCGGGGGAAGCTCCTACAATGAGCAGTTCTTC.